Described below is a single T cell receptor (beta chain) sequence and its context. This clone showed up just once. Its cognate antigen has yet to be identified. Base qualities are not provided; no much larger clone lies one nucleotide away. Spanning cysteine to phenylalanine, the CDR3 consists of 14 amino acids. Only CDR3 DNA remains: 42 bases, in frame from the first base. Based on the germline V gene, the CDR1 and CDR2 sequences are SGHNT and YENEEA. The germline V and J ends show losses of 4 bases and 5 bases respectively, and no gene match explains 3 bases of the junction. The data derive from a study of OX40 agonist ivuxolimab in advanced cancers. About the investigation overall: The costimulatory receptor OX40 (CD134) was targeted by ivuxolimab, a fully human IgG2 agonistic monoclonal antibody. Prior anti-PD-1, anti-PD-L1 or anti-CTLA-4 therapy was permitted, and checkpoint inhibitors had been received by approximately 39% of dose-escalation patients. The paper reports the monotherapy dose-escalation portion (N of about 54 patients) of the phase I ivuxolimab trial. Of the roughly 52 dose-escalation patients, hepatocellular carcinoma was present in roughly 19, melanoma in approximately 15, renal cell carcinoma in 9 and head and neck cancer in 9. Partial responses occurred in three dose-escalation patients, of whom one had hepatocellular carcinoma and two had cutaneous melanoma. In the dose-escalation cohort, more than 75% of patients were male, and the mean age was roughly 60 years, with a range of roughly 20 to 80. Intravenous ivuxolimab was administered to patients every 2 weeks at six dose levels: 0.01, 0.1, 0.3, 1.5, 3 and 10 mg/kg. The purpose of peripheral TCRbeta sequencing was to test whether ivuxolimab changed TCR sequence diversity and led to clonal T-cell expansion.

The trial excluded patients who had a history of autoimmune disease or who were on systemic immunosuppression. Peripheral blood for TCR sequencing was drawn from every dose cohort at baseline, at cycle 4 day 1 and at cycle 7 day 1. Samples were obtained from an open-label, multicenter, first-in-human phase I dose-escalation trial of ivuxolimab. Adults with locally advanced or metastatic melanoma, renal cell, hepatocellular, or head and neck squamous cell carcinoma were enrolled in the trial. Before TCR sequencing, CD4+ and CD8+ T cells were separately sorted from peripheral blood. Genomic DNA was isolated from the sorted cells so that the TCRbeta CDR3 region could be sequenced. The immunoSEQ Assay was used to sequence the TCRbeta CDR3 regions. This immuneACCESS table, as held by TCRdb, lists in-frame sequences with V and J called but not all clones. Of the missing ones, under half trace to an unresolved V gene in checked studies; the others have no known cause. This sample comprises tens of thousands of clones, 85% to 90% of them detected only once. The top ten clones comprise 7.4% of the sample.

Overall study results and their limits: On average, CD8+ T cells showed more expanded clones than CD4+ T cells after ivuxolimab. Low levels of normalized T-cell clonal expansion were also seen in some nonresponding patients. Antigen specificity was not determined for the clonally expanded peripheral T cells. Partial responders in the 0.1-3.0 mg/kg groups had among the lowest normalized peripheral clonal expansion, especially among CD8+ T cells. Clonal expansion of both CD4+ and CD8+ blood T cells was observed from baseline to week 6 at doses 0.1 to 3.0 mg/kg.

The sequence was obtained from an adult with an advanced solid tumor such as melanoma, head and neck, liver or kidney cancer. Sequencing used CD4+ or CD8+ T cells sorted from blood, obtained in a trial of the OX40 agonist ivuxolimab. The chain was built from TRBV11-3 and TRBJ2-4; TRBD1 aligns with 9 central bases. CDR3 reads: CASSSRDRENIQYF. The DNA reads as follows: TGTGCCAGCAGCTCCCGGGACAGGGAAAACATTCAGTACTTC.